The 22 T cell receptor beta chains below were found in one sample sequenced in a study of shared clonotypes between healthy human individuals. Sequenced by immunoSEQ multiplex PCR; TCRdb stores in-frame clones only, minus some. The profile covers over 1.5 million clones, with 95% to 99% appearing a single time and about 0.45% taken by the ten largest. Sequencing was carried out using naive CD4+ T cells sorted from blood. Subset here: CD45RA+ positively selected. These receptors were obtained from a man aged 25 to 45 in good health.

This sequence joins TRBV10-3 and TRBJ1-3; D gene ambiguous. The CDR3 is 13 amino acids. The V end was cut by 11 bases, the J end by 0 bases, with 11 bases between. The germline gives CDR1 ENHRY, CDR2 SYGVKD. This CDR3 is CALSPNSGNTIYF. CDR3 DNA: TGTGCCCTCTCCCCGAACTCTGGAAACACCATATATTTT.

The genes are TRBV28 and TRBJ1-2; a weak D match, TRBD1 (6 bases). Trimming pared 11 bases from V and 8 bases from J, leaving 15 bases between. Germline V gene data show CDR1 as MDHEN and CDR2 as SYDVKM. The CDR3 loop spans 11 amino acids. The CDR3 loop reads CAGERDNGYTF. CDR3 DNA: TGTGCCGGAGAACGGGACAACGGCTACACCTTC.

The rearrangement joins TRBV7-2 to TRBJ2-5; TRBD1 matches at 8 bases. From germline, CDR1 is SGHTA and CDR2 FQGNSA. The CDR3 has 14 amino acids. With 7 bases clipped from V and 5 bases from J, the junction kept 9 bases outside the gene matches. The DNA of the CDR3 is TGTGCCAGCACCCTCAGGGGGCGTCGGGAGACCCAGTACTTC. It yields the protein CASTLRGRRETQYF.

A remark on this clone: Other DNA sequences within the sample encode an identical CDR3. The rearrangement links TRBV7-2 to TRBJ2-1, with D maybe TRBD2 (6 bases). Trimming took 5 bases from V and 4 from J, leaving 9 bases between them. The CDR3 is made up of 13 amino acids. The germline CDR1 and CDR2 sequences are SGHTA and FQGNSA. The CDR3 DNA follows: TGTGCCAGCAGCCGGGGACTGTACAATGAGCAGTTCTTC. Translation gives CASSRGLYNEQFF.

The chain carries TRBV18 and TRBJ2-7; D is possibly TRBD2 (6 bases). The CDR3 runs to 14 residues. Per germline, CDR1 KGHSH and CDR2 LQKENI. V was pared by 3 bases and J by 2 bases, with 11 bases between. CDR3 in amino acids: CASSPTDYTYEQYF. CDR3 nucleotide sequence: TGTGCCAGCTCACCCACGGACTACACCTACGAGCAGTACTTC.

V gene TRBV7-2 combines with J gene TRBJ1-2; 7 bases agree with TRBD1. The CDR3 runs to 16 residues. The V gene end was trimmed by 4 bases and the J gene end by 6 bases; junction bases not matched to a gene: 14. Germline CDR1 and CDR2: SGHTA and FQGNSA. The CDR3 coding sequence is TGTGCCAGCAGCTCCGCGGACAGGCGGATAGTCCATGGCTACACCTTC. Translation: CASSSADRRIVHGYTF.

The chain links TRBV16 to TRBJ2-5, with D unresolved. Trimming removed 3 bases from V and 2 bases from J, with 1 base in between. CDR1 KGHSY and CDR2 FQNENV come from the germline V gene. The CDR3 is 11 residues long. CDR3 amino acids: CASSQQETQYF. CDR3 sequence (DNA): TGTGCCAGCAGCCAGCAAGAGACCCAGTACTTC.

This rearrangement joins TRBV25-1 to TRBJ2-7; TRBD2 matches at 8 bases. The CDR3 is made up of 15 amino acids. V lost 2 bases to trimming and J lost 9 bases; unmatched junction nucleotides: 12. The V gene's germline CDR1 is MGHDK and CDR2 SYGVNS. CDR3 nucleotides: TGTGCCAGCAGTGAACTCGGCGGGAGGCCCTCGGGGCAGTACTTC. This gives the protein CASSELGGRPSGQYF.

This chain connects TRBV27 to TRBJ2-7, with 7 bases aligning to TRBD2. V was clipped by 3 bases and J by 4 bases; unmatched bases: 12. The V gene's germline CDR1 is MNHEY and CDR2 SMNVEV (reference sequence). The CDR3 runs to 16 residues. The CDR3 reads CASSFLPGGSGYEQYF. DNA of the CDR3: TGTGCCAGCAGTTTCCTCCCCGGCGGGAGTGGGTACGAGCAGTACTTC.

The chain recombines TRBV27 with TRBJ1-5; possible D gene TRBD1, 6 bases. Looked up from germline, CDR1 is MNHEY and CDR2 is SMNVEV (reference sequence). There are 19 residues in the CDR3. Trimming removed 2 bases from V and 2 bases from J, with 22 bases in between. As DNA, the CDR3 is TGTGCCAGCAGTTTAAGGGCCCCTGCGGGGGGCAGGCGCAATCAGCCCCAGCATTTT. This encodes CASSLRAPAGGRRNQPQHF.

The genes are TRBV9 and TRBJ1-4; D remains unclear. V gave up 2 bases and J gave up 8 bases, with 16 bases separating them. The germline V gene encodes CDR1 SGDLS and CDR2 YYNGEE. This CDR3 contains 15 residues. CDR3 DNA: TGTGCCAGCAGCGTCAGTAGCTCGCGCCTGGAAAAACTGTTTTTT. It specifies CASSVSSSRLEKLFF.

The chain carries TRBV15 and TRBJ2-6, with TRBD2 matching 11 bases. V lost 2 bases, J lost 4 bases, and 7 bases stayed unmatched. The CDR3 totals 18 residues. The germline CDR1 and CDR2 sequences are LNHNV and YYDKDF (reference sequence). CDR3 bases: TGTGCCACCAGCAGACCGGGACTAGCGGCCATGGGGGCCAACGTCCTGACTTTC. Residues: CATSRPGLAAMGANVLTF.

The CDR3 reads CASSDLLAGGPNEQYF. The CDR3 DNA is TGCGCCAGCAGTGACCTACTAGCGGGAGGGCCCAACGAGCAGTACTTC. This chain joins TRBV10-1 and TRBJ2-7, with 13 bases lining up with TRBD2. Germline V gene data show CDR1 as WNHNN and CDR2 as SYGVQD (reference sequence). V was clipped by 3 bases and J by 5 bases; unmatched bases: 7. The CDR3 length is 16 residues.

This chain joins TRBV7-2 and TRBJ1-2; D gene ambiguous. The CDR3 is made up of 16 amino acids. V lost 7 bases and J lost 2, with 20 bases in between. The germline gives CDR1 SGHTA, CDR2 FQGNSA. CDR3 sequence: CASNSRRSYSNYGYTF. The CDR3 DNA reads as TGTGCCAGCAATTCTAGGAGAAGCTACTCCAACTATGGCTACACCTTC.

V and J are TRBV5-1 and TRBJ1-4, with TRBD1 identical over 9 bases. Losses at the gene ends were 4 bases for V and 5 bases for J; bases not matched to a gene: 6. The CDR3 spans 15 residues. Germline assignment: CDR1 SGHRS and CDR2 YFSETQ. CDR3 in DNA: TGCGCCAGCAGCCTTTCCGGGACAGGGAATGAAAAACTGTTTTTT. It encodes CASSLSGTGNEKLFF. The variable domain in full, with the rest retrieved from reference TRBV5-1 and TRBJ1-4, is KAGVTQTPRYLIKTRGQQVTLSCSPISGHRSVSWYQQTPGQGLQFLFEYFSETQRNKGNFPGRFSGRQFSNSRSEMNVSTLELGDSALYLCASSLSGTGNEKLFFGSGTQLSVL.

This clone came up once. The chain recombines TRBV5-3 with TRBJ2-3, with 11 bases fitting TRBD2. TRBV5-3 is given ORF status, its function remaining uncertain. Germline trimming cut 8 bases from V and 5 bases from J; bases unmatched to any gene: 10. The CDR3 consists of 15 residues. CDR3: CASRPLGLAGDTQYF. The CDR3 bases are TGTGCCAGCCGCCCTCTAGGACTAGCGGGAGATACGCAGTATTTT.

A note on this clone: Additional DNA sequences in this sample encode the identical CDR3. The V gene is TRBV19, the J gene TRBJ2-1; unclear D gene. The CDR3 is made up of 13 amino acids. CDR1 is LNHDA and CDR2 is SQIVND in the germline V gene (reference sequence). The V and J ends lost 3 bases and 4 bases respectively, with 7 bases between them. CDR3 in amino acids: CASSILGYNEQFF. In nucleotides, the CDR3 is TGTGCCAGTAGTATCCTCGGGTACAATGAGCAGTTCTTC. The entire variable domain, with the rest obtained from reference TRBV19 and TRBJ2-1, is as follows: DGGITQSPKYLFRKEGQNVTLSCEQNLNHDAMYWYRQDPGQGLRLIYYSQIVNDFQKGDIAEGYSVSREKKESFPLTVTSAQKNPTAFYLCASSILGYNEQFFGPGTRLTVL.

A word on this clone: Other nucleotide sequences in the sample specify the same CDR3. V gene TRBV19 combines with J gene TRBJ2-3, with D unclear. Germline values: CDR1 LNHDA, CDR2 SQIVND (reference sequence). CDR3 length: 11 amino acids. V shed 3 bases and J shed 6 bases, with 4 bases lying between them. Written as DNA, the CDR3 is TGTGCCAGTAGTATTGGGGATACGCAGTATTTT. Encoded protein: CASSIGDTQYF.

This clone was detected once. V and J are TRBV5-6 and TRBJ1-1; the D is unclear. The length of the CDR3 is 13 residues. Germline-derived CDR1 and CDR2 are SGHDT and YYEEEE. V lost 4 bases, J lost 0 bases, and 7 bases lay in between. For the CDR3, the DNA is TGTGCCAGCAGCATGGGCCTGAACACTGAAGCTTTCTTT. Its translation is CASSMGLNTEAFF.

V and J are TRBV28 and TRBJ2-1, with D unresolved. The CDR3 consists of 12 residues. Germline CDR1 reads MDHEN; CDR2 reads SYDVKM. V gave up 7 bases and J gave up 15 bases, with 19 bases separating them. CDR3 sequence: CASTLSQGFLFF. The DNA of the CDR3 is TGTGCCAGCACCCTCTCCCAAGGGTTCTTGTTCTTC.

About this clone: Other nucleotide sequences in the sample specify the same CDR3. The rearrangement links TRBV18 to TRBJ1-5, with D possibly TRBD1 on 5 matching bases. The CDR3 has 13 residues. V dropped 1 base and J dropped 4 bases, with 5 bases sitting between them. Germline V gives CDR1 KGHSH, CDR2 LQKENI. The CDR3 DNA reads as TGTGCCAGCTCACCACGACAGAATCAGCCCCAGCATTTT. It yields the protein CASSPRQNQPQHF.

This chain links TRBV11-2 with TRBJ2-5; 8 nucleotides agree with TRBD2. The V and J ends lost 3 bases and 2 bases, in that order; junction bases with no gene match: 5. The germline V gene has CDR1 SGHAT and CDR2 FQNNGV. This CDR3 contains 15 residues. The CDR3 sequence: CASSFGTSIQETQYF. As DNA, the CDR3 is TGTGCCAGCAGCTTCGGGACTAGTATTCAAGAGACCCAGTACTTC.